Presented here are 28 T cell receptor beta chains from one specimen sequenced in a study of T-cell reconstitution after alpha-beta-depleted transplantation in children. This sample's TCRbeta library carried unique molecular identifier barcodes. MiXCR, applied by TCRdb to the PCR reads, yields one record per CDR3 protein. The sample has some 200,000 distinct CDR3 sequences, about 6% seen once. This material consisted of PBMCs, taken before TCRalphabeta/CD19-depleted stem cell transplant. The origin of the receptors is a girl under two years old with combined immunodeficiency, due to receive a stem cell transplant.

There are many counts of this clonotype. V is TRBV5-1 and J is TRBJ1-4; TRBD1 matches at 8 bases. The CDR3 runs to 14 residues. Germline CDR1 is SGHRS and CDR2 is YFSETQ. With V trimmed by 4 bases and J by 8 bases, 7 bases remained unmatched. DNA for the CDR3: TGCGCCAGCAGCGATAGGACAGGGAGCGAAAAACTGTTTTTT. It encodes CASSDRTGSEKLFF.

This clonotype was recorded many times. The chain couples TRBV27 to TRBJ2-5; D might be TRBD1 (7 bases). The ends were cut back, 6 bases at V and 1 base at J, with 9 bases in the middle. This CDR3 spans 13 amino acids. Germline V gives CDR1 MNHEY, CDR2 SMNVEV (reference sequence). Written as DNA, the CDR3 is TGTGCCAGCAGGGAGGGGGCCCAAGAGACCCAGTACTTC. Its protein product is CASREGAQETQYF.

Ten or more counts support this clonotype. The chain links TRBV24-1 to TRBJ1-5, with 7 bases identical to TRBD1. The trim removed 1 base at V and 5 bases at J, leaving 4 bases unmatched. Germline-derived CDR1 and CDR2 are KGHDR and SFDVKD. The CDR3 covers 15 residues. The CDR3 spells CATSDFDREDQPQHF. The DNA of the CDR3 is TGTGCCACCAGTGATTTTGACAGGGAAGATCAGCCCCAGCATTTT.

This clonotype occurred many times. The rearrangement uses TRBV18 and TRBJ2-5; 7 bases fit TRBD1. Looked up from germline, CDR1 is KGHSH and CDR2 is LQKENI. Trimming took 2 bases from V and 2 from J; bases not matched to a gene: 5. The CDR3 spans 15 residues. The CDR3 protein is CASSPRGLPQETQYF. In nucleotides, the CDR3 is TGTGCCAGCTCACCAAGGGGGCTCCCACAAGAGACCCAGTACTTC.

This clonotype is a singleton in its sample. The CDR3 end shows no conserved phenylalanine or tryptophan, and so a read error is likely. The rearrangement joins TRBV18 to TRBJ1-3, with 8 bases lining up with TRBD1. Unmatched junction bases numbered 8, after V lost 3 bases and J lost 4 bases. The CDR3 sequence is 16 residues long. CDR1 and CDR2 from the germline V gene are KGHSH and LQKENI. This CDR3 reads CASSPLTGVPGNTIYY. The DNA of the CDR3 is TGTGCCAGCTCACCGTTGACAGGGGTCCCCGGAAACACCATATATTAT.

Ten or more counts support this clonotype. The chain recombines TRBV10-3 with TRBJ2-7, with 9 positions matching TRBD1. Germline CDR1 and CDR2: ENHRY and SYGVKD. The CDR3 runs 15 residues. Losses at the gene ends were 4 bases for V and 2 bases for J; bases not matched to a gene: 6. The CDR3 region is CAISAPGQGPYEQYF. DNA for the CDR3: TGTGCCATCAGTGCACCGGGACAGGGACCCTACGAGCAGTACTTC.

In its sample, this clonotype was seen many times. The rearrangement uses TRBV4-1 and TRBJ2-2, with no clear D. Germline V CDR1 and CDR2: MGHRA, YSYEKL. The CDR3 spans 16 residues. V was pared by 0 bases and J by 2 bases, with 10 bases between. DNA for the CDR3: TGCGCCAGCAGCCAAGAGGGCGCCTTAAACACCGGGGAGCTGTTTTTT. Translated: CASSQEGALNTGELFF.

This clonotype occurred a few times. The rearrangement links TRBV4-3 to TRBJ1-5, with 7 bases matching TRBD1. Germline values: CDR1 LGHNA, CDR2 YSLEER. This CDR3 contains 17 residues. The J segment lost 7 bases and the V segment lost 2 bases, leaving 14 bases of the junction unmatched. The CDR3 loop is CASSQTPTGLERQPQHF. The CDR3 bases are TGCGCCAGCAGCCAAACCCCGACAGGGCTGGAAAGGCAGCCCCAGCATTTT.

This clonotype showed up many times. The rearrangement uses TRBV27 and TRBJ1-2; a weak D match, TRBD1 (5 bases). Trimming took off 10 bases at V and 0 bases at J, with 12 bases between the two ends. The germline CDR1 and CDR2 sequences are MNHEY and SMNVEV (reference sequence). CDR3 length: 13 residues. The CDR3 loop reads CATWDGSNYGYTF. DNA for the CDR3: TGTGCCACCTGGGACGGGTCTAACTATGGCTACACCTTC.

There are many counts of this clonotype. The gene calls are TRBV20-1 and TRBJ1-1, with D uncertain. Germline CDR1 and CDR2: DFQATT and SNEGSKA (reference sequence). This CDR3 is 13 amino acids long. Between the trimmed V and J ends, which lost 0 bases and 4 bases, there was a span of 9 bases. The CDR3 is CSARDWLGTEAFF. CDR3 nucleotides: TGCAGTGCTAGAGATTGGTTGGGCACTGAAGCTTTCTTT.

This clonotype was picked up many times. The chain is built from TRBV18 and TRBJ2-7; D remains ambiguous. Between the trimmed V and J ends, which lost 0 bases and 3 bases, there was a span of 12 bases. Per the germline V gene, CDR1 is KGHSH and CDR2 is LQKENI. This CDR3 contains 15 residues. CDR3 amino acids: CASSPPGDRFYEQYF. In DNA, the CDR3 is TGTGCCAGCTCACCACCGGGTGATAGGTTCTACGAGCAGTACTTC. The full variable domain, rest sourced from reference TRBV18 and TRBJ2-7, is NAGVMQNPRHLVRRRGQEARLRCSPMKGHSHVYWYRQLPEEGLKFMVYLQKENIIDESGMPKERFSAEFPKEGPSILRIQQVVRGDSAAYFCASSPPGDRFYEQYFGPGTRLTVT.

This clonotype has a count of ten or more. The V call is TRBV3-1, the J call TRBJ2-1, with 9 bases fitting TRBD1. The germline gives CDR1 LGHDT, CDR2 YNNKEL (reference sequence). V shed 1 base, J shed 9 bases, and the junction held 7 bases outside the gene matches. The CDR3 length is 15 residues. CDR3 amino acids: CASSQGTGEHGEQFF. The CDR3 coding sequence is TGTGCCAGCAGCCAAGGGACAGGGGAACACGGTGAGCAGTTCTTC.

This clonotype appeared many times. The rearrangement uses TRBV5-1 and TRBJ1-1; D is unclear. There are 13 residues in the CDR3. CDR1 is SGHRS and CDR2 is YFSETQ in the germline V gene. Trimming removed 2 bases at V and 4 bases at J, with 9 bases between. Here the CDR3 DNA reads TGCGCCAGCAGCTTCGGGGAGACCACTGAAGCTTTCTTT. Translating it yields CASSFGETTEAFF.

At least ten counts were recorded for this clonotype. The chain employs TRBV7-9 and TRBJ2-4; no firm D call. V shed 1 base and J shed 8 bases, with 12 bases lying between them. Germline CDR1 is SEHNR and CDR2 is FQNEAQ (reference sequence). The CDR3 has 14 amino acids. Here the CDR3 DNA reads TGTGCCAGCAGCTTAGATGCCTTTGCGGACATTCAGTACTTC. It is translated as CASSLDAFADIQYF. Filled out from reference TRBV7-9 and TRBJ2-4, the complete variable domain reads DTGVSQNPRHKITKRGQNVTFRCDPISEHNRLYWYRQTLGQGPEFLTYFQNEAQLEKSRLLSDRFSAERPKGSFSTLEIQRTEQGDSAMYLCASSLDAFADIQYFGAGTRLSVL.

The table lists this clonotype with many counts. CDR3 nucleotides: TGTGCCAGCAGCGCAGGGGGCGCGGGTGTGGAGCTGTTTTTT. It translates to CASSAGGAGVELFF. The V gene is TRBV9, the J gene TRBJ2-2; 8 positions agree with TRBD1. V was pared by 3 bases and J by 10 bases, with 8 bases of the junction left unmatched. The CDR3 runs 14 residues. Germline V gene lookup returns CDR1 SGDLS and CDR2 YYNGEE.

This chain connects TRBV6-2 or TRBV6-3 to TRBJ1-5; 8 positions match TRBD1. The germline CDR1 and CDR2 sequences are MNHEY and SVGEGT. CDR3 size: 15 residues. V lost 0 bases and J lost 6; bases outside the gene matches: 4. CDR3 in DNA: TGTGCCAGCAGTTACTCGGTAACAGGGGGTCAGCCCCAGCATTTT. Its translation is CASSYSVTGGQPQHF.

This rearrangement joins TRBV29-1 to TRBJ1-1; TRBD1 might be the D (5 bases). Trimming took 1 base from V and 4 from J, leaving 19 bases between them. Germline CDR1 SQVTM, CDR2 ANQGSEA. CDR3 length: 16 residues. The CDR3 region is CSVEGDDNRGSTEAFF. In DNA form, the CDR3 reads TGCAGCGTTGAAGGTGACGACAACCGGGGGAGCACTGAAGCTTTCTTT.

In its sample, this clonotype was seen many times. The genes are TRBV19 and TRBJ2-2, with D hard to call. V lost 3 bases and J lost 2, with 7 bases in between. The CDR3 consists of 14 residues. Germline V gene lookup returns CDR1 LNHDA and CDR2 SQIVND (reference sequence). In nucleotides, the CDR3 is TGTGCCAGTAGTATGTTGTTCAACACCGGGGAGCTGTTTTTT. Protein product: CASSMLFNTGELFF. Using reference TRBV19 and TRBJ2-2 for the parts outside the CDR3, the full variable domain is DGGITQSPKYLFRKEGQNVTLSCEQNLNHDAMYWYRQDPGQGLRLIYYSQIVNDFQKGDIAEGYSVSREKKESFPLTVTSAQKNPTAFYLCASSMLFNTGELFFGEGSRLTVL.

This clonotype occurred many times. This chain connects TRBV5-5 to TRBJ2-7; no clear D. The CDR3 contains 14 residues. Trimming left V 0 bases short and J 4 bases short, with 11 bases between. Germline CDR1 and CDR2: SGHKS and YYEKEE (reference sequence). The CDR3 sequence is CASSLGLTLYEQYF. DNA of the CDR3: TGTGCCAGCAGCTTGGGTCTCACCCTTTACGAGCAGTACTTC.

This clonotype was seen ten or more times. This chain joins TRBV4-3 and TRBJ2-7, with 11 bases lining up with TRBD2. The germline V gene has CDR1 LGHNA and CDR2 YSLEER. V lost 4 bases and J lost 2; bases outside the gene matches: 10. The CDR3 consists of 17 residues. CDR3 DNA: TGCGCCAGCAGCCTCGAGGCGACTAGCGGGGTCACCTACGAGCAGTACTTC. Its protein product is CASSLEATSGVTYEQYF.

This clonotype turned up a few times. The chain uses TRBV12-3 or TRBV12-4 and TRBJ1-1; D might be TRBD1 (5 bases). Trimming pared 6 bases from V and 1 base from J, leaving 9 bases between. The CDR3 is made up of 13 amino acids. CDR3 loop: CASRWGGNTEAFF. The CDR3 bases are TGTGCCAGCAGGTGGGGGGGGAACACTGAAGCTTTCTTT.

This clonotype was observed at least ten times. The rearrangement links TRBV29-1 to TRBJ2-3; 9 nucleotides align to TRBD2. The CDR3 loop spans 17 amino acids. Germline V CDR1 and CDR2: SQVTM, ANQGSEA. V trimming: 0 bases; J trimming: 2 bases; junction bases outside the gene matches: 9. CDR3 coding DNA: TGCAGCGTTGAAGATCGGAGCGGGACTAGCAACACAGATACGCAGTATTTT. Protein: CSVEDRSGTSNTDTQYF.

The V call is TRBV7-9, the J call TRBJ2-3; D is perhaps TRBD1 or TRBD2 (5 bases each). CDR3 length: 17 amino acids. V gave up 5 bases and J gave up 2 bases, with 20 bases separating them. Germline CDR1 reads SEHNR; CDR2 reads FQNEAQ (reference sequence). The CDR3 here is CASSPGLGRRFTDTQYF. CDR3 bases: TGTGCCAGCAGCCCGGGGCTGGGGCGAAGGTTCACAGATACGCAGTATTTT.

This clonotype was picked up many times. This rearrangement joins TRBV27 to TRBJ1-5; D call uncertain. V was trimmed by 9 bases and J by 4 bases, leaving 10 bases between them. Germline-derived CDR1 and CDR2 are MNHEY and SMNVEV (reference sequence). The CDR3 is 12 residues long. The CDR3 protein is CASAGGNQPQHF. Here the CDR3 DNA reads TGTGCCAGTGCAGGTGGGAATCAGCCCCAGCATTTT.

Ten or more counts support this clonotype. The chain is built from TRBV7-2 and TRBJ2-1; maybe TRBD2 (5 bases). The CDR3 is 18 amino acids. The ends were cut back, 5 bases at V and 0 bases at J, with 20 bases in the middle. Per germline, CDR1 SGHTA and CDR2 FQGNSA. The CDR3 DNA is TGTGCCAGCAGCCTCCCGCGCGGACTCACTAGCTCCTACAATGAGCAGTTCTTC. Its protein is CASSLPRGLTSSYNEQFF. The complete variable domain, with remaining parts taken from reference TRBV7-2 and TRBJ2-1, reads GAGVSQSPSNKVTEKGKDVELRCDPISGHTALYWYRQSLGQGLEFLIYFQGNSAPDKSGLPSDRFSAERTGGSVSTLTIQRTQQEDSAVYLCASSLPRGLTSSYNEQFFGPGTRLTVL.

J is TRBJ2-1 and V is TRBV14, with 9 bases matching TRBD2. Germline CDR1 is SGHDN and CDR2 is FVKESK. The CDR3 covers 19 residues. V lost 0 bases and J lost 7; bases outside the gene matches: 16. As DNA, the CDR3 is TGTGCCAGCAGCCAAGATCCATTCGCGGGACTAGCAGCCAAAAATGAGCAGTTCTTC. It codes for CASSQDPFAGLAAKNEQFF.

This clonotype was picked up a small number of times. The chain has TRBV11-2 and TRBJ2-5; unclear D gene. CDR3 length: 13 residues. The V and J ends lost 5 bases and 0 bases respectively, with 7 bases between them. Germline V lookup: CDR1 SGHAT, CDR2 FQNNGV. The CDR3 here is CASSPWDQETQYF. CDR3 nucleotide sequence: TGTGCCAGCAGCCCCTGGGACCAAGAGACCCAGTACTTC.

Ten or more counts support this clonotype. The chain links TRBV28 to TRBJ2-1; TRBD2 matches 14 bases. Germline V gene lookup returns CDR1 MDHEN and CDR2 SYDVKM. Unmatched junction bases numbered 6, after V lost 6 bases and J lost 8 bases. The length of the CDR3 is 15 residues. CDR3 nucleotide sequence: TGTGCCAGCAGATTTCCGGGACTAGCGGGAGATGAGCAGTTCTTC. It encodes CASRFPGLAGDEQFF.